The 8 T cell receptor beta chains below were found in one sample sequenced in a study of blood T cell repertoires in COVID-19. Clones were sequenced by immunoSEQ multiplex PCR, and TCRdb holds only the in-frame ones, with some missing. The sample has 150,000 to 200,000 clones, roughly nine tenths seen once. Input material: peripheral blood. The receptors stem from a man aged 18 to 30 who had recovered from COVID-19.

The chain recombines TRBV12-3 or TRBV12-4 with TRBJ2-5; tentative D call: TRBD1 (6 bases). This CDR3 region has 13 residues. Between the trimmed V and J ends, which lost 4 bases and 1 base, there was a span of 7 bases. CDR3 amino acids: CASSSDSQETQYF. In DNA form, the CDR3 reads TGTGCCAGCAGTTCGGACAGCCAAGAGACCCAGTACTTC.

This clone was detected only once. The chain joins TRBV12-3 or TRBV12-4 to TRBJ2-7, with a tentative D call TRBD1 (5 bases). CDR3 length: 13 amino acids. The germline V and J ends were trimmed by 6 bases and 2 bases, with 11 bases remaining between them. For the CDR3, the DNA is TGTGCCAGCAGCCCAGACAGTCCCTACGAGCAGTACTTC. This gives the protein CASSPDSPYEQYF.

This sequence joins TRBV6-2 or TRBV6-3 and TRBJ2-1, with 12 nucleotides matching TRBD2. V lost 0 bases and J lost 7; bases outside the gene matches: 4. In germline, CDR1 is MNHEY, CDR2 SVGEGT. This CDR3 has 16 residues. The CDR3 protein is CASSYSQLAGGNEQFF. The CDR3 DNA follows: TGTGCCAGCAGTTACTCACAACTAGCGGGAGGAAATGAGCAGTTCTTC.

The J gene is TRBJ2-5, the V gene TRBV6-2 or TRBV6-3, with D possibly TRBD2 on 7 matching bases. Germline CDR1 MNHEY, CDR2 SVGEGT. V lost 5 bases and J 5 bases, leaving 30 bases between the germline ends. This CDR3 region has 19 residues. CDR3 protein: CASSNHRGRASSKWETQYF. Here the CDR3 DNA reads TGTGCCAGCAGTAATCATAGGGGGAGGGCATCATCCAAATGGGAGACCCAGTACTTC.

This chain links TRBV4-2 with TRBJ2-1; possibly TRBD1 for D (5 bases). The germline V gene has CDR1 LGHNA and CDR2 YNFKEQ. Trimming stripped 3 bases from V and 2 bases from J, with 20 bases between. The CDR3 has 18 residues. The CDR3 is CASSQKLLQGNTYNEQFF. CDR3 DNA: TGTGCCAGCAGCCAGAAACTTCTCCAGGGTAACACCTACAATGAGCAGTTCTTC.

This clone was seen a single time. The chain employs TRBV5-6 and TRBJ2-3; weak D call: TRBD1 (5 bases). The germline V gene encodes CDR1 SGHDT and CDR2 YYEEEE. The CDR3 runs 16 residues. The V and J ends lost 3 bases and 2 bases respectively, with 16 bases between them. The chain's CDR3 is CASSSTGLGITDTQYF. The CDR3 DNA reads as TGTGCCAGCAGCTCTACAGGTCTGGGGATCACAGATACGCAGTATTTT. Full variable domain (outside the CDR3, taken from reference TRBV5-6 and TRBJ2-3): DAGVTQSPTHLIKTRGQQVTLRCSPKSGHDTVSWYQQALGQGPQFIFQYYEEEERQRGNFPDRFSGHQFPNYSSELNVNALLLGDSALYLCASSSTGLGITDTQYFGPGTRLTVL.

The CDR3 sequence: CASSYARGRNTEAFF. CDR3 DNA sequence: TGTGCCAGCAGCTATGCCCGGGGGAGGAACACTGAAGCTTTCTTT. V usage is TRBV7-8 and J usage is TRBJ1-1, with D tentatively TRBD1 (5 bases). The germline V gene has CDR1 SGHVS and CDR2 FQNEAQ. With 4 bases removed from V and 1 base from J, the gap between germline ends came to 13 bases. This CDR3 comprises 15 residues.

In nucleotides, the CDR3 is TGCAGCGGGGGGAGAGGAACAGATACGCAGTATTTT. This gives the protein CSGGRGTDTQYF. The chain has TRBV29-1 and TRBJ2-3; D tentatively fits TRBD1 or TRBD2 (5 bases each). CDR1 is SQVTM and CDR2 is ANQGSEA in the germline V gene. V was shortened by 7 bases and J by 3 bases, with 11 bases between the two germline ends. CDR3 length: 12 amino acids.